The 8 T cell receptor beta chains given below trace back to one sample, sequenced in a study of blood T cell repertoires in COVID-19. TCRdb's table, derived via immunoSEQ multiplex PCR, lists solely in-frame clones and lacks some. The table shows some 190,000 clones, with approximately 85% occurring only once. Source material: peripheral blood. These receptors all stem from a man aged 55 to 69 with acute or convalescent COVID-19.

This clone has more than one count but fewer than ten. This rearrangement joins TRBV5-1 to TRBJ2-1, with 10 bases lining up with TRBD1. Germline V lookup: CDR1 SGHRS, CDR2 YFSETQ. The V gene end was trimmed by 1 base and the J gene end by 7 bases; junction bases not matched to a gene: 5. This CDR3 has 15 amino acids. CDR3 amino acids: CASSLIGQGVNEQFF. The DNA of the CDR3 is TGCGCCAGCAGCTTGATCGGACAGGGGGTGAATGAGCAGTTCTTC.

The V and J genes are TRBV6-9 and TRBJ1-1, with a possible D match to TRBD1 (6 bases). The ends were cut back, 2 bases at V and 0 bases at J, with 10 bases in the middle. The V gene's germline CDR1 is MNHGY and CDR2 SVAAGI. The CDR3 extends over 15 amino acids. In DNA, the CDR3 is TGTGCCAGCAGTTATCCCCGGACAGTGAACACTGAAGCTTTCTTT. The encoded protein is CASSYPRTVNTEAFF.

The V gene is TRBV28, the J gene TRBJ2-3; D gene ambiguous. The CDR3 has 11 residues. With 6 bases removed from V and 7 bases from J, the gap between germline ends came to 8 bases. Germline V CDR1 and CDR2: MDHEN, SYDVKM. In DNA form, the CDR3 reads TGTGCCAGCAGCTACTTCCATACGCAGTATTTT. Encoded protein: CASSYFHTQYF.

The chain couples TRBV14 to TRBJ2-1, with D perhaps matching TRBD2 (5 bases). Germline CDR1 and CDR2: SGHDN and FVKESK. This CDR3 spans 11 amino acids. V lost 3 bases and J 13 bases, leaving 10 bases between the germline ends. The CDR3 region has the DNA TGTGCCAGCAGCCATGGACTTCCTCAGTTCTTC. This translates into CASSHGLPQFF. Full variable domain (rest looked up from reference TRBV14 and TRBJ2-1): EAGVTQFPSHSVIEKGQTVTLRCDPISGHDNLYWYRRVMGKEIKFLLHFVKESKQDESGMPNNRFLAERTGGTYSTLKVQPAELEDSGVYFCASSHGLPQFFGPGTRLTVL.

The V call is TRBV29-1, the J call TRBJ1-1, with 9 bases matching TRBD1. The germline CDR1 and CDR2 sequences are SQVTM and ANQGSEA. V dropped 5 bases and J dropped 4; count of bases not matched to a gene: 17. The CDR3 length is 17 residues. Written as DNA, the CDR3 is TGCAGCGTTCACCAACCGGGACAGGGTCGTTTGGGCACTGAAGCTTTCTTT. Its translation is CSVHQPGQGRLGTEAFF.

DNA for the CDR3: TGTGCCAGCAGCCAGAGCGGGACTTCTGGAAACACCATATATTTT. Translating gives CASSQSGTSGNTIYF. V is TRBV5-5 and J is TRBJ1-3; the D gene is possibly TRBD1 (5 bases). CDR1 and CDR2 (germline): SGHKS, YYEKEE (reference sequence). The CDR3 has 15 amino acids. V was shortened by 4 bases and J by 1 base, with 12 bases between the two germline ends.

The chain has TRBV28 and TRBJ1-2; D is possibly TRBD1 (5 bases). Germline V gene data show CDR1 as MDHEN and CDR2 as SYDVKM. CDR3 size: 12 residues. V lost 8 bases to trimming and J lost 3 bases, with 10 bases between them. CDR3 sequence reads: CASGGVDYGYTF. The CDR3 bases are TGTGCCAGCGGGGGGGTGGACTATGGCTACACCTTC.

The chain combines TRBV3-1 (or the pseudogene TRBV3-2) with TRBJ2-7; 12 bases fit TRBD2. Trimming cost V 4 bases and J 0 bases; bases outside gene matches: 4. The germline V gene encodes CDR1 LGHDT and CDR2 YNNKEL (reference sequence). CDR3 length: 16 amino acids. The CDR3 sequence: CASSRRTSGASYEQYF. Here the CDR3 DNA reads TGTGCCAGCAGCCGGAGGACTAGCGGGGCCTCCTACGAGCAGTACTTC.